These 23 T cell receptor beta chains were sequenced from one sample in a study of shared clonotypes between healthy human individuals. Profiled with immunoSEQ multiplex PCR; TCRdb holds only in-frame clones, not every one. Here the sample spans 400,000 or so clones, about 96% being singletons. Material: memory CD8+ T cells sorted from blood. Subset noted: CD45RO+ cells pooled with CCR7-negative TemRA cells. The receptors derive from a man between 25 and 39 years old in good health.

This sequence joins TRBV5-1 and TRBJ2-1; 7 bases line up with TRBD1. Germline V gene sequence: CDR1 SGHRS, CDR2 YFSETQ. V shed 9 bases and J 6 bases; nucleotides not matched to a gene: 15. This CDR3 contains 15 residues. This chain's CDR3 is CAIGPMRHRGNEQFF. CDR3 nucleotide sequence: TGCGCCATTGGACCCATGCGGCACAGGGGCAATGAGCAGTTCTTC.

V gene TRBV7-2 combines with J gene TRBJ2-1; possibly TRBD2 for D (5 bases). The length of the CDR3 is 14 residues. CDR1 and CDR2 (germline): SGHTA, FQGNSA. Trimming stripped 2 bases from V and 8 bases from J, with 13 bases between. The CDR3 DNA sequence: TGTGCCAGCAGCTTAATGTGGGAGAACGATGAGCAGTTCTTC. It translates to CASSLMWENDEQFF.

CDR3 amino acids: CASSYSQEMYTEAFF. CDR3 DNA: TGTGCCAGCAGTTACTCGCAAGAGATGTACACTGAAGCTTTCTTT. The chain carries TRBV6-5 and TRBJ1-1; D unclear. This CDR3 has 15 residues. V lost 0 bases to trimming and J lost 3 bases, with 11 bases between them. Per the germline V gene, CDR1 is MNHEY and CDR2 is SVGAGI.

The J gene is TRBJ1-2, the V gene TRBV9; TRBD1 is a possible D gene (6 bases). The CDR3 loop spans 15 amino acids. V was clipped by 0 bases and J by 0 bases, with 9 bases between them. The germline V gene encodes CDR1 SGDLS and CDR2 YYNGEE. The CDR3 bases are TGTGCCAGCAGCGTAGGGACAGTAGCTAACTATGGCTACACCTTC. This sequence encodes CASSVGTVANYGYTF.

V usage is TRBV15 and J usage is TRBJ2-5; D not certain. CDR1 and CDR2 from the germline V gene are LNHNV and YYDKDF (reference sequence). The germline V and J ends were trimmed by 1 base and 5 bases, with 2 bases remaining between them. This CDR3 region has 11 residues. Here the CDR3 reads CATSRGETQYF. CDR3 sequence (DNA): TGTGCCACCAGCAGAGGGGAGACCCAGTACTTC.

The V and J genes are TRBV27 and TRBJ2-7, with D maybe TRBD1 (5 bases). Germline assignment: CDR1 MNHEY and CDR2 SMNVEV (reference sequence). This CDR3 contains 15 residues. Deletions cut 1 base from V and 0 bases from J, with 10 bases between. CDR3 amino acids: CASSLYAQGSYEQYF. The CDR3 DNA is TGTGCCAGCAGTTTATACGCCCAGGGCTCCTACGAGCAGTACTTC.

This rearrangement joins TRBV4-1 to TRBJ2-3; TRBD1 is a possible D gene (6 bases). The length of the CDR3 is 16 residues. The V gene's germline CDR1 is MGHRA and CDR2 YSYEKL. V was pared by 6 bases and J by 1 base, with 17 bases between. The CDR3: CASRKNPGVRTDTQYF. CDR3 DNA sequence: TGCGCCAGCAGGAAAAACCCAGGGGTTCGCACAGATACGCAGTATTTT.

This chain links TRBV28 with TRBJ2-7; 9 positions match TRBD1. J was trimmed by 5 bases and V by 5 bases; bases with no gene match: 7. The germline gives CDR1 MDHEN, CDR2 SYDVKM. The CDR3 sequence is 14 residues long. This CDR3 reads CASSLDRGKNEQYF. In DNA form, the CDR3 reads TGTGCCAGCAGTCTCGACAGGGGGAAGAACGAGCAGTACTTC.

The CDR3 coding sequence is TGTGCCAGCAGTTCTACAGGGGCCCCTGAAGCTTTCTTT. Its protein product is CASSSTGAPEAFF. The gene calls are TRBV28 and TRBJ1-1; 7 bases match TRBD1. V was clipped by 4 bases and J by 6 bases; unmatched bases: 5. The length of the CDR3 is 13 residues. Per germline, CDR1 MDHEN and CDR2 SYDVKM.

In the case of this clone: Because the CDR3 is missing its conserved closing phenylalanine or tryptophan, this is likely a read error. The chain links TRBV28 to TRBJ2-3; D not resolved. Per germline, CDR1 MDHEN and CDR2 SYDVKM. V shed 6 bases and J shed 0 bases, with 7 bases lying between them. The CDR3 runs 13 residues. This CDR3 is CASRSVSTDTQYL. Written as DNA, the CDR3 is TGTGCCAGCAGGTCGGTTAGCACAGATACGCAGTATCTT.

The rearrangement links TRBV6-4 to TRBJ2-1, with D possibly matching TRBD2 (6 bases). The CDR3 is made up of 16 amino acids. V lost 5 bases and J 0 bases, leaving 14 bases between the germline ends. Germline CDR1 reads MRHNA; CDR2 reads SNTAGT. The CDR3 here is CASSSSAHSSYNEQFF. The DNA for the CDR3 is TGTGCCAGCAGTTCTAGCGCCCATAGCTCCTACAATGAGCAGTTCTTC.

The gene calls are TRBV5-1 and TRBJ2-5; TRBD2 matches 7 bases. This CDR3 has 15 amino acids. Germline V gene data show CDR1 as SGHRS and CDR2 as YFSETQ. Trimming took 2 bases from V and 6 from J; bases not matched to a gene: 10. For the CDR3, the DNA is TGCGCCAGCAGCTTAGGAGCGGGGACCAGGAAGACCCAGTACTTC. Encoded protein: CASSLGAGTRKTQYF.

The J gene is TRBJ2-3, the V gene TRBV7-2; D remains unclear. There are 13 residues in the CDR3. V was cut by 4 bases and J by 5 bases, with 10 bases left in between. Per the germline V gene, CDR1 is SGHTA and CDR2 is FQGNSA. CDR3 nucleotides: TGTGCCAGCAGCTATACCGGGCTAGATACGCAGTATTTT. It codes for CASSYTGLDTQYF.

The genes are TRBV7-9 and TRBJ1-1; no reliable D call. Germline V gene data show CDR1 as SEHNR and CDR2 as FQNEAQ (reference sequence). This CDR3 is 11 amino acids long. With 2 bases removed from V and 8 bases from J, the gap between germline ends came to 6 bases. This chain's CDR3 is CASSLTREAFF. DNA of the CDR3: TGTGCCAGCAGCTTAACGCGGGAAGCTTTCTTT.

Notes on this clone: Compared with germline, one end of the junction differs, possibly owing to a read error. The genes are TRBV7-7 and TRBJ2-2; TRBD1 matches at 10 bases. The CDR3 has 16 amino acids. CDR1 and CDR2 (germline): SSHAT, FNYEAQ (reference sequence). CDR3 sequence (DNA): TGTGCTAGCAGCTTAGGGACAGGGGTATTCGCCGGGGAGCTGTTTTTT. This codes for CASSLGTGVFAGELFF.

The chain employs TRBV4-2 and TRBJ2-1; 10 bases fit TRBD2. The CDR3 contains 17 residues. The ends lost 2 bases at V and 5 bases at J; junction bases unmatched: 9. Germline lookup yields CDR1 LGHNA and CDR2 YNFKEQ. The CDR3 is CASSQYTGTSANNEQFF. In nucleotides, the CDR3 is TGTGCCAGCAGCCAATACACCGGGACTAGCGCCAACAATGAGCAGTTCTTC.

This clone was seen a single time. V gene TRBV5-1 combines with J gene TRBJ1-1; no reliable D call. Germline CDR1 is SGHRS and CDR2 is YFSETQ. This CDR3 contains 12 residues. The V gene lost 1 base and the J gene lost 0 bases, with 1 base spanning the gap. CDR3 residues: CASSLMNTEAFF. In nucleotides, the CDR3 is TGCGCCAGCAGCTTGATGAACACTGAAGCTTTCTTT.

The V and J genes are TRBV7-2 and TRBJ2-1; 11 bases fit TRBD2. Germline V lookup: CDR1 SGHTA, CDR2 FQGNSA. The CDR3 is 16 residues long. After removal of 5 bases from V and 5 bases from J, the junction contained 8 bases not matched to a gene. The CDR3 bases are TGTGCCAGCAGCCTCATTAGCGGGAGGGAGAACAATGAGCAGTTCTTC. The encoded protein is CASSLISGRENNEQFF.

The chain couples TRBV5-5 to TRBJ2-7; D is ambiguous. This CDR3 has 13 residues. From germline, CDR1 is SGHKS and CDR2 YYEKEE (reference sequence). V was shortened by 1 base and J by 6 bases, with 11 bases between the two germline ends. CDR3 sequence (DNA): TGTGCCAGCAGCTTGCAGAGCGTTGGCGAGCAGTACTTC. It codes for CASSLQSVGEQYF.

A single count supports this clone. V and J are TRBV25-1 and TRBJ2-2, with D uncertain. The CDR3 has 11 residues. Trimming shortened V by 2 bases and J by 6 bases, and 1 base separated the two germline ends. Germline loops: CDR1 MGHDK, CDR2 SYGVNS. The CDR3 loop is CASSEPGELFF. CDR3 DNA: TGTGCCAGCAGTGAACCCGGGGAGCTGTTTTTT.

The chain has TRBV27 and TRBJ1-5; D not certain. The germline CDR1 and CDR2 sequences are MNHEY and SMNVEV (reference sequence). V lost 6 bases to trimming and J lost 3 bases, with 9 bases between them. The CDR3 spans 13 residues. CDR3 region: CASRRELNQPQHF. For the CDR3, the DNA is TGTGCCAGCAGGCGGGAACTCAATCAGCCCCAGCATTTT.

This clone was picked up one time. The chain is built from TRBV28 and TRBJ1-5; D is perhaps TRBD1 (6 bases). The CDR3 is 14 amino acids. V was pared by 1 base and J by 5 bases, with 9 bases between. CDR1 and CDR2 from the germline V gene are MDHEN and SYDVKM. The CDR3 here is CASSLSRGDQPQHF. The DNA of the CDR3 is TGTGCCAGCAGTTTATCGAGGGGGGATCAGCCCCAGCATTTT.

J is TRBJ2-3 and V is TRBV7-2; D might be TRBD2 (5 bases). Trimming stripped 2 bases from V and 6 bases from J, with 21 bases between. This CDR3 is 17 amino acids long. CDR1 is SGHTA, CDR2 FQGNSA, per germline. The CDR3 nucleotides are TGTGCCAGCAGCTTACCGCCCGGACTGACGCTTCGGGATACGCAGTATTTT. This translates into CASSLPPGLTLRDTQYF.